This TCR beta chain stems from a study of regulatory T cells in long-lasting Graves disease. Combining iRepertoire HTBI primers with Arm-PCR of CDR3 regions, the authors built TCR beta libraries. TCRdb fed the multiplex PCR reads into MiXCR, producing one record per CDR3 protein. The data contain hundreds of thousands of distinct CDR3 sequences, about 19% of them singletons. This clonotype was observed a handful of times. V trimming: 5 bases; J trimming: 5 bases; junction bases outside the gene matches: 16. Germline V CDR1 and CDR2: SEHNR, FQNEAQ (reference sequence). This CDR3 has 17 amino acids. As to time point: persistent/refractory GD, antithyroid drugs over 5 years with positive TRAb. Generation of the TCR library employed RNA extracted from PBMCs.

The clonotype originates from a female donor with Graves disease. Sequencing used peripheral blood mononuclear cells (PBMCs), obtained when the disease was refractory, from a patient treated with antithyroid drugs. The V call is TRBV7-9, the J call TRBJ1-1, with 8 positions matching TRBD1. The CDR3 loop reads CASSLSAGGAGRTEAFF. DNA for the CDR3: TGTGCCAGCAGCCTGTCGGCAGGGGGCGCGGGAAGGACTGAAGCTTTCTTT.